One sample yielded the 25 T cell receptor beta chains listed below, sequenced in a study of control samples from healthy donors and cancer patients. Sequencing used immunoSEQ multiplex PCR; TCRdb keeps in-frame clones, though not all of them. The data hold approximately 58,000 clones, with around 87% observed a single time. The sequenced material came from PBMCs. The source is a man aged 55-75 years with head and neck cancer.

This clone was counted once. The chain joins TRBV6-2 or TRBV6-3 to TRBJ2-4; D is unclear. Trimming pared 4 bases from V and 6 bases from J, leaving 13 bases between. CDR1 and CDR2 (germline): MNHEY, SVGEGT. There are 14 residues in the CDR3. CDR3 residues: CASSSHESANIQYF. The CDR3 DNA sequence: TGTGCCAGCAGTTCCCACGAGTCCGCAAACATTCAGTACTTC.

J is TRBJ1-1 and V is TRBV30; no clear D. CDR1 and CDR2 (germline): GTSNPN, SVGIG (reference sequence). The CDR3 runs 10 residues. The V and J ends lost 8 bases and 7 bases respectively, with 11 bases between them. The CDR3 here is CAGVRVEAFF. The CDR3 DNA reads TGTGCCGGGGTGAGGGTTGAAGCTTTCTTT.

The chain has TRBV24-1 and TRBJ2-3, with D possibly being TRBD1 (6 bases). The CDR3 length is 16 residues. V lost 5 bases and J lost 3, with 17 bases in between. CDR1 is KGHDR, CDR2 SFDVKD, per germline. CDR3 sequence: CATSGGRALGTDTQYF. In nucleotides, the CDR3 is TGTGCCACCAGTGGGGGGCGGGCTTTAGGAACAGATACGCAGTATTTT.

The chain couples TRBV28 to TRBJ1-5; weak D call: TRBD1 (5 bases). This CDR3 is 14 amino acids long. Germline CDR1 and CDR2: MDHEN and SYDVKM. Trimming shortened V by 5 bases and J by 5 bases, and 13 bases separated the two germline ends. The CDR3 spells CASSLVGGDQPQHF. CDR3 nucleotides: TGTGCCAGCAGTCTTGTTGGGGGGGATCAGCCCCAGCATTTT.

The sample holds a few counts of this clone. The chain employs TRBV7-6 and TRBJ1-2; a possible D gene is TRBD1 (5 bases). Deletions cut 5 bases from V and 8 bases from J, with 21 bases between. CDR3 size: 15 residues. CDR1 and CDR2 (germline): SGHVS, FNYEAQ. CDR3 bases: TGTGCCAGCAGCCCCGCCGACGGCAGGGTAGGGGGCTACACCTTC. This sequence encodes CASSPADGRVGGYTF.

The chain joins TRBV15 to TRBJ1-1; the match to TRBD1 covers 7 bases. The CDR3 covers 16 residues. The V and J ends lost 3 bases and 1 base, in that order; junction bases with no gene match: 8. Germline-derived CDR1 and CDR2 are LNHNV and YYDKDF (reference sequence). The CDR3 region has the DNA TGTGCCACCAGCAGTCGTCCGGGACAGACGAACACTGAAGCTTTCTTT. Amino acids: CATSSRPGQTNTEAFF.

The chain carries TRBV20-1 and TRBJ2-1; D might be TRBD2 (7 bases). Trimming took 5 bases from V and 8 from J, leaving 19 bases between them. This CDR3 region has 14 residues. The germline V gene encodes CDR1 DFQATT and CDR2 SNEGSKA (reference sequence). In DNA form, the CDR3 reads TGCAGTGCTGGTGGGGGGGGCACGTGGGATGAGCAGTTCTTC. Amino acid sequence: CSAGGGGTWDEQFF.

A few counts support this clone. V is TRBV7-2 and J is TRBJ1-5; D unclear. The V and J ends lost 2 bases and 6 bases respectively, with 5 bases between them. Germline CDR1 and CDR2: SGHTA and FQGNSA. There are 12 residues in the CDR3. CDR3 protein: CASSLQTQPQHF. The CDR3, as DNA: TGTGCCAGCAGCTTACAAACTCAGCCCCAGCATTTT.

This sequence joins TRBV20-1 and TRBJ2-5; D is uncertain. This CDR3 has 11 residues. V lost 5 bases, J lost 6 bases, and 10 bases lay in between. In germline, CDR1 is DFQATT, CDR2 SNEGSKA (reference sequence). CDR3 nucleotide sequence: TGCAGTGCTCCAGACCTGAAGACCCAGTACTTC. It yields the protein CSAPDLKTQYF.

The V call is TRBV15, the J call TRBJ2-1; 9 bases line up with TRBD2. Trimming removed 3 bases from V and 6 bases from J; junction bases left unmatched: 6. Germline V CDR1 and CDR2: LNHNV, YYDKDF (reference sequence). The CDR3 spans 15 residues. This chain's CDR3 is CATSSDLAGLNEQFF. Here the CDR3 DNA reads TGTGCCACCAGCAGTGATCTAGCGGGACTCAATGAGCAGTTCTTC.

The chain links TRBV3-1 (or the pseudogene TRBV3-2) to TRBJ2-1, with unresolved D. The CDR3 loop spans 12 amino acids. Per the germline V gene, CDR1 is LGHDT and CDR2 is YNNKEL (reference sequence). Trimming removed 4 bases from V and 5 bases from J, with 6 bases in between. The CDR3, as DNA: TGTGCCAGCAGCCTGAATAACAATGAGCAGTTCTTC. This sequence encodes CASSLNNNEQFF.

The CDR3 nucleotides are TGTGCCAGCAGGGAGGGACTAGCGGGAGTAGGGCAGTACTTC. It specifies CASREGLAGVGQYF. This sequence joins TRBV6-5 and TRBJ2-7; 14 positions match TRBD2. V lost 6 bases and J lost 9; bases outside the gene matches: 7. CDR1 and CDR2 from the germline V gene are MNHEY and SVGAGI. This CDR3 spans 14 amino acids.

This clone was counted between two and nine times. The chain combines TRBV2 with TRBJ1-2; D gene uncertain. The germline V gene encodes CDR1 SNHLY and CDR2 FYNNEI. V was trimmed by 4 bases and J by 2 bases, leaving 8 bases between them. The CDR3 runs to 13 residues. The CDR3 DNA is TGTGCCAGCAGTGCGGAAGCCAACTATGGCTACACCTTC. This sequence encodes CASSAEANYGYTF.

The rearrangement joins TRBV6-2 or TRBV6-3 to TRBJ1-1; no clear D gene. The germline V gene has CDR1 MNHEY and CDR2 SVGEGT. Trimming removed 0 bases at V and 0 bases at J, with 5 bases between. CDR3 length: 14 amino acids. The CDR3 region has the DNA TGTGCCAGCAGTTACTCCCGGGTGAACACTGAAGCTTTCTTT. It codes for CASSYSRVNTEAFF.

This chain connects TRBV7-8 to TRBJ2-1; possible D gene TRBD1, 5 bases. CDR3 length equals 16 residues. V lost 9 bases and J 1 base, leaving 19 bases between the germline ends. The germline V gene encodes CDR1 SGHVS and CDR2 FQNEAQ. CDR3 region: CASTRQWVGSYNEQFF. The CDR3 DNA reads as TGTGCCAGTACGAGACAGTGGGTTGGTTCCTACAATGAGCAGTTCTTC.

This chain links TRBV28 with TRBJ1-1, with D hard to call. CDR1 and CDR2 (germline): MDHEN, SYDVKM. V lost 6 bases and J 1 base, leaving 6 bases between the germline ends. This CDR3 spans 12 amino acids. The CDR3 loop reads CASSSPNTEAFF. In DNA form, the CDR3 reads TGTGCCAGCAGCTCGCCGAACACTGAAGCTTTCTTT.

CDR3 bases: TGTGCCAGCAGCACCTACAGGGGGCTGAGGATGAACACTGAAGCTTTCTTT. Residues: CASSTYRGLRMNTEAFF. The chain links TRBV7-9 to TRBJ1-1; 9 bases are a match to TRBD1. Germline V CDR1 and CDR2: SEHNR, FQNEAQ (reference sequence). Trimming at V came to 5 bases and at J to 0 bases, leaving 10 bases not matched to a gene. This CDR3 is 17 amino acids long.

The chain joins TRBV6-1 to TRBJ2-1; D gene uncertain. Germline V gives CDR1 MNHNS, CDR2 SASEGT. V was clipped by 3 bases and J by 3 bases, with 9 bases between them. The CDR3 runs to 14 residues. CDR3 DNA: TGTGCCAGCAGTGAGGGGAACCACTACAATGAGCAGTTCTTC. It translates to CASSEGNHYNEQFF.

This sequence joins TRBV4-3 and TRBJ2-1; 8 bases agree with TRBD2. V lost 2 bases, J lost 5 bases, and 2 bases stayed unmatched. The CDR3 has 14 amino acids. Germline-derived CDR1 and CDR2 are LGHNA and YSLEER. In DNA form, the CDR3 reads TGCGCCAGCAGCCAAACTAGCGGTAACAATGAGCAGTTCTTC. The encoded protein is CASSQTSGNNEQFF.

The chain recombines TRBV15 with TRBJ2-3; 7 bases agree with TRBD2. With 5 bases clipped from V and 4 bases from J, the junction kept 9 bases outside the gene matches. This CDR3 region has 15 residues. Per the germline V gene, CDR1 is LNHNV and CDR2 is YYDKDF (reference sequence). The DNA for the CDR3 is TGTGCCACCAGCGTAGGGGAGGGGTTAGCAGATACGCAGTATTTT. It specifies CATSVGEGLADTQYF.

The chain joins TRBV5-5 to TRBJ2-3; D is possibly TRBD1 or TRBD2 (6 bases each). The CDR3 contains 15 residues. Germline CDR1 reads SGHKS; CDR2 reads YYEKEE (reference sequence). Between the trimmed V and J ends, which lost 2 bases and 4 bases, there was a span of 14 bases. The CDR3 DNA is TGTGCCAGCAGCTTCTTACGGGGGCAGGCAGATACGCAGTATTTT. It is translated as CASSFLRGQADTQYF.

The chain combines TRBV7-2 with TRBJ2-1; 10 bases are a match to TRBD2. The CDR3 runs to 16 residues. Trimming took 2 bases from V and 5 from J; bases not matched to a gene: 6. CDR1 and CDR2 from the germline V gene are SGHTA and FQGNSA. The CDR3 protein is CASSLTSGELHNEQFF. CDR3 DNA sequence: TGTGCCAGCAGCTTAACTAGCGGGGAACTTCACAATGAGCAGTTCTTC. Looking up the rest from reference TRBV7-2 and TRBJ2-1 gives the full variable domain: GAGVSQSPSNKVTEKGKDVELRCDPISGHTALYWYRQSLGQGLEFLIYFQGNSAPDKSGLPSDRFSAERTGGSVSTLTIQRTQQEDSAVYLCASSLTSGELHNEQFFGPGTRLTVL.

The rearrangement joins TRBV25-1 to TRBJ2-5; D could derive from TRBD1 or TRBD2 (5 bases each). The germline V gene encodes CDR1 MGHDK and CDR2 SYGVNS. This CDR3 contains 14 residues. V lost 0 bases and J 5 bases, leaving 10 bases between the germline ends. The CDR3 sequence is CASSEYIEGETQYF. The CDR3 DNA reads as TGTGCCAGCAGTGAATATATTGAGGGGGAGACCCAGTACTTC.

The chain is built from TRBV4-3 and TRBJ1-3; the D is unclear. The germline V and J ends were trimmed by 1 base and 0 bases, with 13 bases remaining between them. CDR3 length: 17 residues. Germline V gene lookup returns CDR1 LGHNA and CDR2 YSLEER. The CDR3, as DNA: TGCGCCAGCAGCCAAGGACCCTCGCAGAGCTCTGGAAACACCATATATTTT. It codes for CASSQGPSQSSGNTIYF.

V usage is TRBV24-1 and J usage is TRBJ1-1; possible D gene TRBD1, 5 bases. This CDR3 comprises 18 residues. CDR1 and CDR2 (germline): KGHDR, SFDVKD. Deletions cut 6 bases from V and 1 base from J, with 23 bases between. CDR3 region: CATSFQSGTHVGNTEAFF. The CDR3 DNA is TGTGCCACCAGTTTTCAATCCGGGACCCACGTCGGGAACACTGAAGCTTTCTTT.